The entry below describes one TCR beta chain. This entry comes from a study of cytomegalovirus exposure and HLA in healthy donors. In the PCR, 60 Vbeta and 13 Jbeta primers were used. Original handling: A later analysis tallied tens of millions of unique TCR beta chains, about 12 million of them shared. Sequencing was performed with immunoSEQ multiplex PCR; in TCRdb, only in-frame clones are kept and a portion is missing. D and trimming come from the DNA, and the V and J calls and clone size come from that table. The profile covers under 150,000 clones, with approximately 81% appearing a single time and 0.7% taken by the ten largest. Material: PBMCs. The sequence was collected from a young man in good health and CMV-seronegative.

CDR3 bases: TGTGCCTGGAAGCAGGGAAAGGGCGCTGAAGCTTTCTTT. It yields the protein CAWKQGKGAEAFF. This chain links TRBV30 with TRBJ1-1; D possibly corresponds to TRBD1 (5 bases). Germline lookup yields CDR1 GTSNPN and CDR2 SVGIG (reference sequence). This CDR3 is built from 13 residues. V dropped 4 bases and J dropped 6 bases, with 15 bases sitting between them.